The T cell receptor beta chain under discussion was sequenced for a study of T cell responses to AZD1222 COVID-19 vaccine. Trimming took 0 bases from V and 14 from J; bases not matched to a gene: 8. Germline-derived CDR1 and CDR2 are SGHRS and YFSETQ. The CDR3 is 13 residues long. This clone came up once. Its antigen is not known. Points from the study as a whole: Variant regions that are unmutated are reportedly the target of nearly half of spike-specific TCRs. Scientists sampled the repertoires only once the peak T cell response had passed. Researchers report vaccine-associated CD4 TCRs spanning spike, with dominance at 160-218 and 743-854.

Assay used: immunoSEQ multiplex PCR; TCRdb lists only in-frame clones, some missing. The top ten hold about 22% of the sample, which has 100,000 to 150,000 clones, 86% seen once. This clonotype was obtained from an adult in good health. Here the sequenced sample was peripheral blood, taken on day 0 of AZD1222 vaccination. The J gene is TRBJ2-1, the V gene TRBV5-1; TRBD1 agrees at 7 bases. The CDR3 loop reads CASSLASVQGEFF. The CDR3 nucleotides read TGCGCCAGCAGCTTGGCTTCCGTTCAGGGGGAGTTCTTC.